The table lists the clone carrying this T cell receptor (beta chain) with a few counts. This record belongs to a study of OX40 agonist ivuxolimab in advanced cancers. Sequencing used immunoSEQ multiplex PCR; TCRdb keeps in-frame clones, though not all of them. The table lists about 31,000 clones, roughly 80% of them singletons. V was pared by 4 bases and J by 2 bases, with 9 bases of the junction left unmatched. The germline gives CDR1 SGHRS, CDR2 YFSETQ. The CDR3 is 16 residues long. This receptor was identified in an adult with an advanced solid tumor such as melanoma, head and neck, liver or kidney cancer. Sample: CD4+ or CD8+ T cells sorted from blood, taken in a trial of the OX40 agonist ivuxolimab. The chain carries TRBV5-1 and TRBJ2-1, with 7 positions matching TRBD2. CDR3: CASSPLGGSTYNEQFF. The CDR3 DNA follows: TGCGCCAGCAGCCCCTTGGGCGGGAGTACCTACAATGAGCAGTTCTTC.